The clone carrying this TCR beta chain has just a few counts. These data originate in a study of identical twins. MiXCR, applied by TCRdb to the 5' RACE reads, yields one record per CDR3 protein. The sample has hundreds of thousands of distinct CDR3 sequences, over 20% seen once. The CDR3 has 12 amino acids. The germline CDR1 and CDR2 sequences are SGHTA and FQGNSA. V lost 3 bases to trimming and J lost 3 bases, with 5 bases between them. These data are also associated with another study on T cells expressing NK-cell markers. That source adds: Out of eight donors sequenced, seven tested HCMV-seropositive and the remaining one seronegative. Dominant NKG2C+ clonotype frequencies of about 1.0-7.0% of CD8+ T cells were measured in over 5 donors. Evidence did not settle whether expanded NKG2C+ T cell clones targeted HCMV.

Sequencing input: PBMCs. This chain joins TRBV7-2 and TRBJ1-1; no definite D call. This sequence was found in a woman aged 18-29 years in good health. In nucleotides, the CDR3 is TGTGCCAGCAGCTTCACTTACACTGAAGCTTTCTTT. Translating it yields CASSFTYTEAFF.